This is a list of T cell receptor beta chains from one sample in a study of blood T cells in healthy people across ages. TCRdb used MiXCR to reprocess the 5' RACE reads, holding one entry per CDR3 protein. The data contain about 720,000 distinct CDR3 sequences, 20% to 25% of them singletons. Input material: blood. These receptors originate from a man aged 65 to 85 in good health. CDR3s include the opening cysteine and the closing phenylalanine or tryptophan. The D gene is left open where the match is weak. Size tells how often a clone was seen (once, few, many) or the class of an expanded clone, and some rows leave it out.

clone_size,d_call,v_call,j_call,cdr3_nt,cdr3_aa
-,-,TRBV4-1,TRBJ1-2,TGCGCCAGCAGGACCACAGGCTTATCATATGGCTACACCTTC,CASRTTGLSYGYTF
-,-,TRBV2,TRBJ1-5,TGTGCCAGCCACGGGGAGCCCAATCAGCCCCGGCATTTT,CASHGEPNQPRHF
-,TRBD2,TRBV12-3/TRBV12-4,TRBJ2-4,TGTGCCAGCAGCGTTGCAGGACTAGCGTGCGGAACCAAAAACATTCAGTACTTC,CASSVAGLACGTKNIQYF
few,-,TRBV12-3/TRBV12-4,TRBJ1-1,TGTGCCAGCAGTACCCGGGCGCCTGAAGCTTTCTTT,CASSTRAPEAFF
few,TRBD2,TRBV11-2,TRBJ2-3,TGTGCCAGCAGCTTAGATTCAACGGGGGGGGCGACAGATACGCAGTATTTT,CASSLDSTGGATDTQYF
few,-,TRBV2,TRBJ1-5,TGTGCCAGCAGTGAAGGGGACAGCAATCAGCCCCAGCATTTT,CASSEGDSNQPQHF
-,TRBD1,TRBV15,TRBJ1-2,TGTGCCACCAGCAGACCCCCGGACAGGGATGGCTACACCTTC,CATSRPPDRDGYTF
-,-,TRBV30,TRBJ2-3,TGTGCCTGGAACCGCGGACTGCCCAGGGATACGCAGTATTTT,CAWNRGLPRDTQYF
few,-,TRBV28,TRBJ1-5,TGTGCCAGCAGGTACGACGGGCGAAGCAATCAGCCCCAGCATTTT,CASRYDGRSNQPQHF
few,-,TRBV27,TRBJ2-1,TGTGCCAGCAGTTTAGGGTCGACTAGGTACAATGAGCAGTTCTTC,CASSLGSTRYNEQFF
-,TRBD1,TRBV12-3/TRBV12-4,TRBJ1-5,TGTGCCAGCAACGACAGGGCCTATCAGCCCCAGCATTTT,CASNDRAYQPQHF
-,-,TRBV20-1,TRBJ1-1,TGCAGTGCTAGAGCAAGGGGAGGAATAGGTTACACTGAAGCTTTCTTT,CSARARGGIGYTEAFF
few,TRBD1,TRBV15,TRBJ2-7,TGTGCCACCAGCAAAGGGACAGGGGACACCTACGAGCAGTACTTC,CATSKGTGDTYEQYF
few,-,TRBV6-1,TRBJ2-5,TGTGCCAGCAGTGAAGCGCCAGGAGAGACCCAGTACTTC,CASSEAPGETQYF
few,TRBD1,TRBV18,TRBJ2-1,TGTGCCAGCTCACCGGTCGGACAGGGGATTTGGGAGCAGTTCTTC,CASSPVGQGIWEQFF
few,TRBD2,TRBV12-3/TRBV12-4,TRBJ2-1,TGTGCCAGCAGTATTAGCGGGAGGGCCAATGAGCAGTTCTTC,CASSISGRANEQFF
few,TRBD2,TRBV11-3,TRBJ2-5,TGTGCCAGCAGCTTTCTTAGCGGGGTGTACCAAGAGACCCAGTACTTC,CASSFLSGVYQETQYF
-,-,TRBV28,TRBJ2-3,TGTGCCAGCAGTCTTGGGGGCACAAAGAGGAGAGATACGCAGTATTTT,CASSLGGTKRRDTQYF
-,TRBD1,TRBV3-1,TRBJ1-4,TGTGCCAGCAGCCAAGAAGTTGGGGACAGGGAGGAAAAACTGTTTTTT,CASSQEVGDREEKLFF
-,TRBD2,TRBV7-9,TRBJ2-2,TGTGCCAGCAGATATCCCGGGACTAGCGGGACCGGGGAGCTGTTTTTT,CASRYPGTSGTGELFF
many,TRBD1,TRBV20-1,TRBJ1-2,TGCAGTGCTCATGTAAGGGACAGGGGCGGGCGTGGCTACACCTTC,CSAHVRDRGGRGYTF
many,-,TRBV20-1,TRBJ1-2,TGCAGTGCTAAAACGGCGGGACCGGAGTTGTTTGCTAACTATGGCTACACCTTC,CSAKTAGPELFANYGYTF
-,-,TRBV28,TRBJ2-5,TGTGCCAGCACTCTTCTACCGAGGCGGCGGCTATTGACTCAAGAGACCCAGTACTTC,CASTLLPRRRLLTQETQYF
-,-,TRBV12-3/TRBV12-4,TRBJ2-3,TGTGCCAGCAGCAAGGGAAATGGACCCACAGATACGCAGTATTTT,CASSKGNGPTDTQYF
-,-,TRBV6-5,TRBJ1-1,TGTGCCAGCAGTTACGGGGGGGGCAGGGCGGCTTTCTTT,CASSYGGGRAAFF
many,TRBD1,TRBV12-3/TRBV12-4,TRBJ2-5,TGTGCCAGCAGCTTGGACAGGGGAGAAGGGGGGACCCAGTACTTC,CASSLDRGEGGTQYF
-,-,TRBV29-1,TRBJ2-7,TGCAGCGTTGAAGTTCGGGGCCACGAGCAGTACTTC,CSVEVRGHEQYF
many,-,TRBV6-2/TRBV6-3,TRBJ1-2,TGTGCCAGCAGCATGACAGCCAACTATGGCTACACCTTC,CASSMTANYGYTF
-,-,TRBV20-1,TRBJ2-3,TGCAGTGCCAGGGACTTGTTTTGGACAGATACGCAGTATTTT,CSARDLFWTDTQYF
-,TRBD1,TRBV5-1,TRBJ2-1,TGCGCCAGCAGCCAACACACCGGGACAGGGGGCTCCAATGAGCAGTTCTTC,CASSQHTGTGGSNEQFF
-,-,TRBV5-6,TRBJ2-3,TGTGCCAGCAGCCACCCTGTTAGGGCTAAAACAGATACGCAGTATTTT,CASSHPVRAKTDTQYF
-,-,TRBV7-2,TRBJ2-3,TGTGCCAGCAGAAGCGGGCTGGGGGCAAGGGGGTCAGATACGCAGTATTTT,CASRSGLGARGSDTQYF
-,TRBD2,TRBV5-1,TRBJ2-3,TGCGCCAGCAGGCCGGGACTAGCGAGCACAGATACGCAGTATTTT,CASRPGLASTDTQYF
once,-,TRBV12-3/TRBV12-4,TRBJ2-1,TGTGCCAGCAGTCGGACTGATGAGCAGTTCTTC,CASSRTDEQFF
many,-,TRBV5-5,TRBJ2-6,TGTGCCAGCAGCTTTTCGGGGCTTTCTGGGGCCAACGTCCTGACTTTC,CASSFSGLSGANVLTF
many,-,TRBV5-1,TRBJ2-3,TGCGCCAGCAGCTCCGGGACTAGCACAGATACGCAGTATTTT,CASSSGTSTDTQYF
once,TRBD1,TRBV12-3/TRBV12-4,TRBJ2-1,TGTGCCAGCAGTTTAGTAGCCGATCACCGGGACAGGGGGAAGGATGAGCAGTTCTTC,CASSLVADHRDRGKDEQFF
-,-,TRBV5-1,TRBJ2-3,TGCGCCAGCAGCCCTCTCAAGGCTGGGACAGATACGCAGTATTTT,CASSPLKAGTDTQYF
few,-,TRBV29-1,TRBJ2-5,TGCAGCGTTCGCACGGGGAACGGCGTTCAAGAGACCCAGTACTTC,CSVRTGNGVQETQYF
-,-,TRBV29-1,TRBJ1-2,TGCAGCGTTGCAGGCACTCGGGGCTACACCTTC,CSVAGTRGYTF
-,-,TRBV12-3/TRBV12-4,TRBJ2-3,TGTGCCAGCAGTTCCCCCCCTAGGGCCGCAGATACGCAGTATTTT,CASSSPPRAADTQYF
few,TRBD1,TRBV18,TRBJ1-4,TGTGCCAGCTCACACTCATCGGCACAGGGGGGCACTAATGAAAAACTGTTTTTT,CASSHSSAQGGTNEKLFF
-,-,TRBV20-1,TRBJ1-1,TGCAGTGCTAGGGGGTCGGGTGTGGGTACTGAAGCTTTCTTT,CSARGSGVGTEAFF
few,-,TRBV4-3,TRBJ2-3,TGCGCCAGCAGCCAAGAACCCCAAGGGGATACGCAGTATTTT,CASSQEPQGDTQYF
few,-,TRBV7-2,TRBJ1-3,TGTGCCAGCAGCCCGGCGGGTAGAACGACCATATATTTT,CASSPAGRTTIYF
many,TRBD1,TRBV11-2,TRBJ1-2,TGTGCCAGCAGCTTAGTGGCCCAGGGGGGCTATGGCTACACCTTC,CASSLVAQGGYGYTF
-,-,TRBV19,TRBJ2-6,TGTGCCAGTAAGGGACATAACTCTGGGGCCAACGTCCTGACTTTC,CASKGHNSGANVLTF
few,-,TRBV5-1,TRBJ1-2,TGCGCCAGCAGCTTGAGTGACACAAACTATGGCTACACCTTC,CASSLSDTNYGYTF
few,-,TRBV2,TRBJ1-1,TGTGCCAGCAGTGTGGAGTTGTACGTAGCTTTCTTT,CASSVELYVAFF
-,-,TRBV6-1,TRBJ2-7,TGTGCCAGCAGTTCCAGGGCACGGAACTCCTACGAGCAGTACTTC,CASSSRARNSYEQYF